This T cell receptor (beta chain) was captured in a study of CD8 T cells in ankylosing spondylitis. The study's findings and limits: Researchers report that disease-linked clones proved CD8+ and relatively rare in peripheral blood. Seemingly distinctive of ankylosing spondylitis blood was a TCR beta motif formed by eight highly homologous variants.

Trimming stripped 5 bases from V and 3 bases from J, with 17 bases between. Germline V gene sequence: CDR1 MDHEN, CDR2 SYDVKM. The CDR3 has 15 residues. For TCR beta, libraries came from quantitative 5'-RACE with molecular barcodes. In TCRdb, the 5' RACE reads were re-called with MiXCR into one record per CDR3 protein. Among 180,000 or so distinct CDR3 sequences listed, around a tenth were seen once. A remark on this clonotype: Its cognate antigen is unknown.

The origin of this receptor is a male donor with ankylosing spondylitis or in good health (not recorded which). The chain recombines TRBV28 with TRBJ2-7; possibly TRBD2 for D (6 bases). Sample: blood, either unsorted or a sorted T cell fraction (not recorded which). CDR3 nucleotide sequence: TGTGCCAGCAGTCCCCCCGGAGGGGTCGGCTACGAGCAGTACTTC. Protein sequence: CASSPPGGVGYEQYF.